Described below is a single T cell receptor beta chain sequence and its context. Its specificity is not known. A multiplex PCR was run with 60 Vbeta primers and 13 Jbeta primers. Sequenced by immunoSEQ multiplex PCR; TCRdb stores in-frame clones only, minus some. The table for this sample gives fewer than 70,000 clones. The V and J ends lost 1 base and 5 bases respectively, with 9 bases between them. Per the germline V gene, CDR1 is SGHNT and CDR2 is YENEEA. CDR3 length: 13 amino acids. This sample was taken from a study of cytomegalovirus exposure and HLA in healthy donors. Study-wide points: Previous analysis showed most TCR beta V segments were productive about 87% or about 30% of the time. Follow-up analysis found HLA locus-dependent TCR association rates, highest for DRB1 and lowest for HLA-C.

Material for sequencing was PBMCs. The origin of this receptor is a woman younger than 30 in good health and CMV-seronegative. The chain employs TRBV11-3 and TRBJ2-7, with a tentative D call TRBD2 (6 bases). CDR3 coding DNA: TGTGCCAGCAGCTTAGGCGGCGGGGACGAGCAGTACTTC. Amino acid sequence: CASSLGGGDEQYF.